The clone carrying this T cell receptor beta chain was counted a few times. Germline CDR1 and CDR2: MNHEY and SMNVEV (reference sequence). The CDR3 is made up of 15 amino acids. Trimming stripped 0 bases from V and 5 bases from J, with 13 bases between. Recruitment covered under 25 US areas and drew participants whose ages spanned roughly 18 to 100 years. This record comes from a study of blood T cell repertoires in COVID-19. Whole-study context: Donors in the United States, Italy and Spain gave samples during acute or convalescent COVID-19. PBMCs, B-cell-depleted T cells, or T cells were the source of the cDNA or gDNA that made up the material.

As originally analysed: The authors estimated nucleated cell counts from reference gene primer amplification. Assay: immunoSEQ multiplex PCR; the TCRdb copy retains only in-frame clones and omits some. Clonal size and the V and J genes are those of that table, whereas D and trimming came from the DNA. The sample lists a few hundred thousand clones; over 75% were seen once. The V gene is TRBV27, the J gene TRBJ1-1; no reliable D call. Sequenced: PBMCs or T cells enriched from blood (not recorded which). This clonotype was obtained from a man between 18 and 29 years old who had recovered from COVID-19. The CDR3 reads CASSLSVGPGTEAFF. The CDR3 DNA follows: TGTGCCAGCAGTTTATCGGTGGGTCCCGGGACTGAAGCTTTCTTT.